These 2 T cell receptor beta chains were sequenced from one sample in a study of cytomegalovirus exposure and HLA in healthy donors. Researchers ran the PCR with 60 Vbeta and 13 Jbeta primers. The assay was immunoSEQ multiplex PCR, and TCRdb's table has in-frame clones only and misses some. The data contain 150,000 to 200,000 clones, approximately 73% of them singletons. The sample consisted of PBMCs. All receptors derive from a woman younger than 45 in good health and CMV-seropositive.

CDR3 in DNA: TGTGCCAGCAGTTTAGGGGCAGACTACGAGCAGTACTTC. Translation gives CASSLGADYEQYF. This chain joins TRBV27 and TRBJ2-7; maybe TRBD1 (5 bases). Trimming shortened V by 2 bases and J by 3 bases, and 8 bases separated the two germline ends. Germline values: CDR1 MNHEY, CDR2 SMNVEV (reference sequence). This CDR3 contains 13 residues.

The rearrangement links TRBV6-1 to TRBJ2-1; D is possibly TRBD2 (6 bases). V was pared by 5 bases and J by 7 bases, with 15 bases between. In germline, CDR1 is MNHNS, CDR2 SASEGT. This CDR3 spans 14 amino acids. The CDR3, as DNA: TGTGCCAGCAGTCGACTCGAGGAGGGAAATGAGCAGTTCTTC. Protein sequence: CASSRLEEGNEQFF.